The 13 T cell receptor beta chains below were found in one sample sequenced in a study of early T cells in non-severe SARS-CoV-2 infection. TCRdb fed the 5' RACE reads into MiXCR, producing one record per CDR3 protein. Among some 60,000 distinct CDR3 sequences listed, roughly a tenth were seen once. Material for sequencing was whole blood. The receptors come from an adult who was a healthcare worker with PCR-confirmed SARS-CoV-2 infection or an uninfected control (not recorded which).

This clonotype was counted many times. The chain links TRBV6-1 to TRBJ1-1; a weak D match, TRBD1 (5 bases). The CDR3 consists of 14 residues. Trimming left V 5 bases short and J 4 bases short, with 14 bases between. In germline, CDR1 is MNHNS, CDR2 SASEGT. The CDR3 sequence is CASSRGRQGTEAFF. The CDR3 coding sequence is TGTGCCAGCAGTCGGGGGAGGCAGGGCACTGAAGCTTTCTTT.

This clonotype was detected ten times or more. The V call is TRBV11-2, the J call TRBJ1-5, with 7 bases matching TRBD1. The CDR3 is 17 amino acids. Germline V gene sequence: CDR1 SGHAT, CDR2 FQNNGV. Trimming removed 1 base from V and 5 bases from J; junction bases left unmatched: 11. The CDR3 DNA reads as TGTGCCAGCAGCTTAGTGTGGCCGGGACAGCTTGATCAGCCCCAGCATTTT. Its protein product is CASSLVWPGQLDQPQHF. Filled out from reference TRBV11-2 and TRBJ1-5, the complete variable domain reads EAGVAQSPRYKIIEKRQSVAFWCNPISGHATLYWYQQILGQGPKLLIQFQNNGVVDDSQLPKDRFSAERLKGVDSTLKIQPAKLEDSAVYLCASSLVWPGQLDQPQHFGDGTRLSIL.

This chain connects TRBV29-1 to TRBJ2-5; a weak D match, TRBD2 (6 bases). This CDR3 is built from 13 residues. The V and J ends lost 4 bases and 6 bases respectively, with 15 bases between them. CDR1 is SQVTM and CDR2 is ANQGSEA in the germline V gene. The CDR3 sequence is CSVVAAQGQTQYF. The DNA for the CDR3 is TGCAGCGTTGTAGCGGCTCAAGGACAGACCCAGTACTTC.

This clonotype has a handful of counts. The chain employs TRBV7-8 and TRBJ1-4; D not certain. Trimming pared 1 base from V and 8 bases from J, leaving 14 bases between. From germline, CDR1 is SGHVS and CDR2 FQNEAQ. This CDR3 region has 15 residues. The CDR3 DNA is TGTGCCAGCAGCTTAGTGGATGAGGTTGGGGAAAAACTGTTTTTT. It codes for CASSLVDEVGEKLFF.

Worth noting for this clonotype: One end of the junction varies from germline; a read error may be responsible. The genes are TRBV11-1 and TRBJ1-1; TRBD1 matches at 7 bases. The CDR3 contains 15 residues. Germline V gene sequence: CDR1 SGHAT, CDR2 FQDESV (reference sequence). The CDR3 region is CVSSFYRGKDTEAFF. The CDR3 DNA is TGTGTCAGCAGCTTCTACAGGGGTAAGGACACTGAAGCTTTCTTT.

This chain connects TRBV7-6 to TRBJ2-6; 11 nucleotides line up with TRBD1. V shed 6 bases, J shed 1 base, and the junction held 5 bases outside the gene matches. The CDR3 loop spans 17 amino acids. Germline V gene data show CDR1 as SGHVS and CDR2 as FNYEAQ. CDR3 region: CASRAGQGGSGANVLTF. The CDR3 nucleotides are TGTGCCAGCAGGGCGGGACAGGGGGGATCTGGGGCCAACGTCCTGACTTTC.

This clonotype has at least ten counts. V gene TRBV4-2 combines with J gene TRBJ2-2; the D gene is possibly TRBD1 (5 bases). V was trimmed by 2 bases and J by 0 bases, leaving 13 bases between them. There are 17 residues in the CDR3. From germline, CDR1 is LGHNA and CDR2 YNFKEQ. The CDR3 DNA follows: TGTGCCAGCAGCCAATCAACGAAAGGGGCGAACACCGGGGAGCTGTTTTTT. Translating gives CASSQSTKGANTGELFF.

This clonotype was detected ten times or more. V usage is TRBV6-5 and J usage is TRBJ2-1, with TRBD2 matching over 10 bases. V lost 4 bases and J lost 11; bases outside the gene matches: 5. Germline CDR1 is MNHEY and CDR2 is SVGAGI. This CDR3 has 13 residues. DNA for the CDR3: TGTGCCAGCAGTTTAACTAGCGGGACGAAGCAGTTCTTC. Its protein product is CASSLTSGTKQFF.

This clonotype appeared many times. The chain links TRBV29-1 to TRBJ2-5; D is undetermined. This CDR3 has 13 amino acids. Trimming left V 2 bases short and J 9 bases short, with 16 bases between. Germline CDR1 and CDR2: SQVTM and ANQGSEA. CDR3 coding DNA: TGCAGCGTTGAACGAAATTCGGCGGCAGCCCAGTACTTC. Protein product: CSVERNSAAAQYF.

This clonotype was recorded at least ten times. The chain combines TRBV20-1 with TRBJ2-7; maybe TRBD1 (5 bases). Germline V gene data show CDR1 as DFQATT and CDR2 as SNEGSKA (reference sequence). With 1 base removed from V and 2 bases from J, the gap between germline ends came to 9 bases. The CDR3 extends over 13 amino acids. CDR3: CSARGGTAYEQYF. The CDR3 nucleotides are TGCAGTGCTAGAGGGGGCACAGCCTACGAGCAGTACTTC.

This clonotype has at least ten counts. The CDR3 region has the DNA TGCAGTGCTAGTGGACAACTCTCTGGGGCCAACGTCCTGACTTTC. Amino acid sequence: CSASGQLSGANVLTF. The V gene is TRBV20-1, the J gene TRBJ2-6; a weak D match, TRBD1 (5 bases). Germline V lookup: CDR1 DFQATT, CDR2 SNEGSKA (reference sequence). The length of the CDR3 is 15 residues. The V gene lost 3 bases and the J gene lost 0 bases, with 9 bases spanning the gap.

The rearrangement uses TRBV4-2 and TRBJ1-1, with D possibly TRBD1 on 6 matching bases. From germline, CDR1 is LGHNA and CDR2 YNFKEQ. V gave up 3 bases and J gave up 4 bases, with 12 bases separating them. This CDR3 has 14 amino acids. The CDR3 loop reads CASSQDSRSTEAFF. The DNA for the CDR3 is TGTGCCAGCAGCCAGGACAGTAGGAGCACTGAAGCTTTCTTT.

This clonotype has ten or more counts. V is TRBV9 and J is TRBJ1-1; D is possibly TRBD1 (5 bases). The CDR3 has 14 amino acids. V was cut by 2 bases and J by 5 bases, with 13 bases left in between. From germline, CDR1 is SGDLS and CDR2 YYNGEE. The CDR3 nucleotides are TGTGCCAGCAGCGTTCAGGGAGTTGGAACTGAAGCTTTCTTT. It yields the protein CASSVQGVGTEAFF. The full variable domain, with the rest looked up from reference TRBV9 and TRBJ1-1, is DSGVTQTPKHLITATGQRVTLRCSPRSGDLSVYWYQQSLDQGLQFLIQYYNGEERAKGNILERFSAQQFPDLHSELNLSSLELGDSALYFCASSVQGVGTEAFFGQGTRLTVV.